These T cell receptor beta chains were read from a single sample in a study of PD-L1 blockade in urothelial cancer. Sequenced by immunoSEQ multiplex PCR; TCRdb stores in-frame clones only, minus some. The sample carries fewer than 40,000 clones, roughly nine tenths recorded once. Sequenced here: PBMCs, sampled around atezolizumab (anti-PD-L1) treatment. The receptors shown here come from a woman aged 60-75 years with urothelial cancer. Both conserved end residues are part of each CDR3. A D gene is named only where the DNA matches it firmly. Not all rows give a size; the values are once, few, many and, for expanded clones, a class.

cdr3_length | clone_size | d_call | j_call | v_call | cdr3_aa | cdr3_nt
12 | - | - | TRBJ2-7 | TRBV6-1 | CASSARRGEQYF | TGTGCCAGCAGTGCTCGCAGGGGCGAGCAGTACTTC
14 | once | - | TRBJ1-4 | TRBV6-6 | CASSTGQEAEKLFF | TGTGCCAGCAGCACAGGGCAGGAGGCTGAAAAACTGTTTTTT
12 | few | - | TRBJ2-1 | TRBV29-1 | CSVVAYYNEQFF | TGCAGCGTTGTAGCGTACTACAATGAGCAGTTCTTC
15 | once | TRBD2 | TRBJ2-2 | TRBV4-3 | CASSQVTSGFGELFF | TGCGCCAGCAGCCAAGTTACTAGCGGGTTCGGGGAGCTGTTTTTT
16 | - | - | TRBJ1-4 | TRBV28 | CASSFSTLTTNEKLFF | TGTGCCAGCAGTTTCTCGACACTGACAACTAATGAAAAACTGTTTTTT
14 | - | - | TRBJ1-1 | TRBV29-1 | CSSGTRQLNTEAFF | TGCAGCTCTGGGACTCGGCAGCTGAACACTGAAGCTTTCTTT
14 | - | - | TRBJ1-5 | TRBV28 | CASRITGPGQPQHF | TGTGCCAGCAGAATAACAGGGCCGGGTCAGCCCCAGCATTTT
13 | - | TRBD2 | TRBJ2-7 | TRBV6-1 | CASNLSGAYEQYF | TGTGCCAGCAATCTTAGCGGGGCCTACGAGCAGTACTTC
15 | - | TRBD1 | TRBJ2-1 | TRBV6-6 | CASSPRDRGGNEQFF | TGTGCCAGCAGCCCTCGTGACAGGGGTGGCAATGAGCAGTTCTTC
15 | - | TRBD1 | TRBJ2-1 | TRBV10-1 | CASRPGTGGAGEQFF | TGCGCCAGCAGGCCCGGGACAGGGGGCGCCGGGGAGCAGTTCTTC
17 | - | TRBD2 | TRBJ2-1 | TRBV4-3 | CASSHTITSGGYNEQFF | TGCGCCAGCAGCCACACAATCACTAGCGGGGGTTACAATGAGCAGTTCTTC
16 | - | TRBD1 | TRBJ2-2 | TRBV7-9 | CASSSRTGVNTGELFF | TGTGCCAGCAGCTCCCGGACAGGGGTGAACACCGGGGAGCTGTTTTTT
12 | once | TRBD1 | TRBJ2-5 | TRBV19 | CASGDSQETQYF | TGTGCCAGCGGGGACAGTCAAGAGACCCAGTACTTC
12 | - | - | TRBJ2-7 | TRBV29-1 | CSVGLASYEQYF | TGCAGCGTTGGGCTGGCTTCCTACGAGCAGTACTTC
15 | - | - | TRBJ2-1 | TRBV2 | CASSEWLAGYNEQFF | TGTGCCAGCAGTGAATGGCTAGCAGGATACAATGAGCAGTTCTTC
17 | few | - | TRBJ2-1 | TRBV5-1 | CASSSASGTRIYNEQFF | TGCGCCAGCAGCTCAGCCTCCGGGACACGGATCTACAATGAGCAGTTCTTC
13 | - | - | TRBJ2-5 | TRBV6-5 | CASSYKIEGVQYF | TGTGCCAGCAGTTACAAGATAGAAGGGGTCCAGTACTTC
15 | - | TRBD1 | TRBJ1-2 | TRBV28 | CASSLRDRISYGYTF | TGTGCCAGCAGTTTGAGGGACAGGATCTCCTATGGCTACACCTTC
13 | - | TRBD1 | TRBJ2-7 | TRBV28 | CASILDRGYEQYF | TGTGCCAGCATCCTTGACAGGGGCTACGAGCAGTACTTC
15 | - | TRBD1 | TRBJ1-2 | TRBV5-4 | CASSLPRGHNYGYTF | TGTGCCAGCAGCTTGCCAAGGGGGCACAACTATGGCTACACCTTC
17 | - | - | TRBJ1-1 | TRBV9 | CASSPLSRVQANTEAFF | TGTGCCAGCAGCCCACTATCCCGGGTACAGGCAAACACTGAAGCTTTCTTT
16 | - | - | TRBJ1-2 | TRBV10-3 | CAISESVRDRTYGYTF | TGTGCCATCAGTGAGTCGGTCCGTGACAGGACCTATGGCTACACCTTC
17 | - | TRBD2 | TRBJ2-5 | TRBV11-2 | CASSQPAGGRVLETQYF | TGTGCCAGCAGCCAACCCGCTGGCGGGAGGGTCCTAGAGACCCAGTACTTC
16 | once | - | TRBJ2-7 | TRBV9 | CASSVGSTRCRNEQYF | TGTGCCAGCAGCGTAGGTTCGACGAGGTGTCGCAACGAGCAGTACTTC
16 | - | - | TRBJ1-5 | TRBV5-1 | CASSLNPAGGNQPQHF | TGCGCCAGCAGCCTAAATCCCGCAGGGGGCAATCAGCCCCAGCATTTT
15 | - | TRBD1 | TRBJ2-5 | TRBV5-1 | CASRDGQGSQETQYF | TGCGCCAGCAGGGACGGACAGGGATCCCAAGAGACCCAGTACTTC
13 | - | TRBD2 | TRBJ2-7 | TRBV10-2 | CASSSGSNYEQYF | TGCGCCAGCAGTAGCGGGAGTAACTACGAGCAGTACTTC
14 | - | - | TRBJ2-7 | TRBV11-2 | CASSFGSGSYEQYF | TGTGCCAGCAGCTTTGGCTCCGGGAGCTACGAGCAGTACTTC
15 | - | - | TRBJ2-3 | TRBV7-2 | CASSLAQRGTDTQYF | TGTGCCAGCAGCTTAGCGCAACGGGGTACAGATACGCAGTATTTT
12 | few | - | TRBJ1-2 | TRBV5-4 | CASSWDNRGYTF | TGTGCCAGCAGCTGGGACAACCGTGGCTACACCTTC
14 | - | - | TRBJ2-4 | TRBV13 | CASRRAGAKNIQYF | TGTGCCAGCCGGAGGGCTGGAGCCAAAAACATTCAGTACTTC
13 | - | TRBD1 | TRBJ2-1 | TRBV4-1 | CASSQTGLNEQFF | TGCGCCAGCAGCCAGACAGGGTTGAATGAGCAGTTCTTC
14 | - | - | TRBJ1-2 | TRBV7-2 | CASSLADSNYGYTF | TGTGCCAGCAGCTTAGCGGACAGTAACTATGGCTACACCTTC
15 | - | TRBD1 | TRBJ1-5 | TRBV18 | CASSPTGGGNQPQHF | TGTGCCAGCTCGCCGACAGGGGGCGGCAATCAGCCCCAGCATTTT
15 | - | - | TRBJ1-4 | TRBV7-9 | CASSLSTRNNEKLFF | TGTGCCAGCAGCTTATCGACAAGGAATAATGAAAAACTGTTTTTT
18 | - | TRBD2 | TRBJ2-3 | TRBV5-1 | CASSWGAGGAGFTDTQYF | TGCGCCAGCAGCTGGGGAGCGGGAGGGGCTGGTTTCACAGATACGCAGTATTTT
15 | once | TRBD1 | TRBJ2-2 | TRBV5-1 | CASSFGTDNTGELFF | TGCGCCAGCAGCTTCGGGACAGATAACACCGGGGAGCTGTTTTTT
14 | - | - | TRBJ1-1 | TRBV6-6 | CASSYQASLPEAFF | TGTGCCAGCAGTTACCAGGCTTCTTTGCCTGAAGCTTTCTTT
13 | - | - | TRBJ2-5 | TRBV10-3 | CAISPTGQETQYF | TGTGCCATCAGCCCAACGGGCCAAGAGACCCAGTACTTC
15 | - | - | TRBJ1-3 | TRBV9 | CASSVDRGSGNTIYF | TGTGCCAGCAGCGTGGATAGGGGGAGTGGAAACACCATATATTTT
14 | - | - | TRBJ1-2 | TRBV7-6 | CASSSHRRPYGYTF | TGTGCCAGCAGCTCACACAGAAGGCCCTATGGCTACACCTTC
14 | - | - | TRBJ1-1 | TRBV5-6 | CASSFWSGNTEAFF | TGTGCCAGCAGCTTCTGGTCGGGGAACACTGAAGCTTTCTTT
15 | - | TRBD1 | TRBJ2-5 | TRBV6-5 | CASSARTGYRETQYF | TGTGCCAGCAGTGCCCGGACAGGGTATAGGGAGACCCAGTACTTC
13 | - | TRBD1 | TRBJ1-1 | TRBV10-3 | CATAGQGYTEAFF | TGTGCCACCGCGGGACAGGGCTACACTGAAGCTTTCTTT
15 | - | - | TRBJ2-3 | TRBV7-9 | CASSLGQLGTDTQYF | TGTGCCAGCAGCTTAGGACAGCTCGGCACAGATACGCAGTATTTT
16 | - | TRBD2 | TRBJ2-1 | TRBV5-3 | CARSLGRASSYNEQFF | TGTGCCAGAAGCCTAGGGAGGGCCAGCTCCTACAATGAGCAGTTCTTC
16 | - | - | TRBJ2-3 | TRBV6-6 | CASTITDFSTADTQYF | TGTGCCAGCACCATAACGGACTTTTCGACGGCAGATACGCAGTATTTT
15 | - | TRBD1 | TRBJ2-1 | TRBV7-9 | CASSSPGTVLREQFF | TGTGCCAGCAGCTCCCCCGGGACAGTTTTACGTGAGCAGTTCTTC
13 | - | - | TRBJ2-7 | TRBV7-9 | CASSFRSSYEQYF | TGTGCCAGCAGCTTCAGGTCCAGCTACGAGCAGTACTTC
15 | - | - | TRBJ1-1 | TRBV28 | CASSLGQPLNTEAFF | TGTGCCAGCAGTTTAGGGCAACCTTTGAACACTGAAGCTTTCTTT
14 | - | TRBD1 | TRBJ2-7 | TRBV14 | CASSQGQGFYEQYF | TGTGCCAGCAGCCAGGGACAGGGATTCTACGAGCAGTACTTC
14 | - | - | TRBJ2-5 | TRBV7-2 | CASSPTKTQETQYF | TGTGCCAGCAGCCCCACTAAGACCCAAGAGACCCAGTACTTC
13 | once | - | TRBJ1-2 | TRBV7-2 | CASSFYQGPGYTF | TGTGCCAGCAGCTTTTACCAGGGTCCTGGCTACACCTTC
16 | once | - | TRBJ2-2 | TRBV4-1 | CASSQFGTTNTGELFF | TGCGCCAGCAGCCAGTTCGGGACAACCAACACCGGGGAGCTGTTTTTT